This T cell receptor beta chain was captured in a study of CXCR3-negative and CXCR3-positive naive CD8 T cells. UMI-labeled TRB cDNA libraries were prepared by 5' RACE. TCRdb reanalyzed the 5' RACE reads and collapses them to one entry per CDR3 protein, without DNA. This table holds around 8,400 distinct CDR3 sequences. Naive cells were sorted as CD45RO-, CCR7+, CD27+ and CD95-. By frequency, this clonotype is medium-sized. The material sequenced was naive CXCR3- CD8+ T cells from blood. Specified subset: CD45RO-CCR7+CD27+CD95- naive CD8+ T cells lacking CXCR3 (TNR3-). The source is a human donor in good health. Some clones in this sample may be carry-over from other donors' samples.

CDR3 sequence reads: CSAGLSNNEQFF. This chain connects TRBV29-1 to TRBJ2-1. CDR3 length: 12 amino acids. Germline assignment: CDR1 SQVTM and CDR2 ANQGSEA.